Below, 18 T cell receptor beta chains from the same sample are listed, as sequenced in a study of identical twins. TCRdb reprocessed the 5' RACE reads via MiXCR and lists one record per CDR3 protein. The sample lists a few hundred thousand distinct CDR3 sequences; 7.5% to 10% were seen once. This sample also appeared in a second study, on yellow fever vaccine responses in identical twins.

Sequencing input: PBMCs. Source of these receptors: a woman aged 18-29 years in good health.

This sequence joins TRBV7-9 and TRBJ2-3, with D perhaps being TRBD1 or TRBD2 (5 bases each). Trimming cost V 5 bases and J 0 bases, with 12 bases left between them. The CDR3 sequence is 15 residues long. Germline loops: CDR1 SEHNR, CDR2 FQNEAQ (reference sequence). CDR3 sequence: CASSPRRDSTDTQYF. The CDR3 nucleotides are TGTGCCAGCAGCCCTCGTCGGGACAGCACAGATACGCAGTATTTT.

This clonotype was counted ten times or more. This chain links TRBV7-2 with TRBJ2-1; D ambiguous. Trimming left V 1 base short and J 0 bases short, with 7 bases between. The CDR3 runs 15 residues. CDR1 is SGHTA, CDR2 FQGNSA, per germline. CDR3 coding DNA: TGTGCCAGCAGCTTAGGGGCGGTCTCCTACAATGAGCAGTTCTTC. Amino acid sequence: CASSLGAVSYNEQFF.

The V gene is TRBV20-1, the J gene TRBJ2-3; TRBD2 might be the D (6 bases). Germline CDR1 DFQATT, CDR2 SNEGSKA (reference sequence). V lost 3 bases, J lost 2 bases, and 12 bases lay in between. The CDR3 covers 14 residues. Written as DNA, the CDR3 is TGCAGTGCTAGTTCCGGGGGATCCACAGATACGCAGTATTTT. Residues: CSASSGGSTDTQYF.

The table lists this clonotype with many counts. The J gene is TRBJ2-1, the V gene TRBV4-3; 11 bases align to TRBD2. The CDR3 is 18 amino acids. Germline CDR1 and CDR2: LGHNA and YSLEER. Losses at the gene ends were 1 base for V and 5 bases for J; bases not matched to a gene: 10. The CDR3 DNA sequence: TGCGCCAGCAGCCAAGGTTCCCGGACTAGCGGGCGCAACAATGAGCAGTTCTTC. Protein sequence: CASSQGSRTSGRNNEQFF.

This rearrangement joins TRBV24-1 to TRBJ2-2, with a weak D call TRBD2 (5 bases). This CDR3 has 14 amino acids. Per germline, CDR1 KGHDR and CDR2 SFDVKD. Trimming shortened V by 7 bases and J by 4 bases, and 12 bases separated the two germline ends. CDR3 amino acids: CATRGAPGTGELFF. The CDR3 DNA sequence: TGTGCCACCAGGGGAGCCCCGGGCACCGGGGAGCTGTTTTTT.

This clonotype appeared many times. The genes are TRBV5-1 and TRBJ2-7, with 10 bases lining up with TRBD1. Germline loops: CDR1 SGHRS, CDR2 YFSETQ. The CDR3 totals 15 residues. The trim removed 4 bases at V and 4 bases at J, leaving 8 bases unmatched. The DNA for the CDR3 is TGCGCCAGCAGCGGACAGGGGGACCCCTTGTACGAGCAGTACTTC. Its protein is CASSGQGDPLYEQYF. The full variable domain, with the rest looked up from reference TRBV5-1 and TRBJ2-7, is KAGVTQTPRYLIKTRGQQVTLSCSPISGHRSVSWYQQTPGQGLQFLFEYFSETQRNKGNFPGRFSGRQFSNSRSEMNVSTLELGDSALYLCASSGQGDPLYEQYFGPGTRLTVT.

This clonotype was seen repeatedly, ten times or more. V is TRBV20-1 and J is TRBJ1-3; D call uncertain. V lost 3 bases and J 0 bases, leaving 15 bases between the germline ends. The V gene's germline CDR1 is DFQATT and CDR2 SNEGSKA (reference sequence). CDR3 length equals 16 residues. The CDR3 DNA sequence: TGCAGTGCTAGTCCAGAAATCACCAGCTCTGGAAACACCATATATTTT. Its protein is CSASPEITSSGNTIYF.

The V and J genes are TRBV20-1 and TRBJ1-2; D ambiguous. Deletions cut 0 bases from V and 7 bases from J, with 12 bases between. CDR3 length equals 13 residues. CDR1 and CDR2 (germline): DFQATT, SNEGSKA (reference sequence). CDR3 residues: CSARDVQFGGYTF. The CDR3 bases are TGCAGTGCTAGAGATGTACAATTCGGTGGCTACACCTTC.

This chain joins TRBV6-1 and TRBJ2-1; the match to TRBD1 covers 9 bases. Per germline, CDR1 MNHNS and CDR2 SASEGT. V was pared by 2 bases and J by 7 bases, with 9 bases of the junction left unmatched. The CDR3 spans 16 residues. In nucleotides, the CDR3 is TGTGCCAGCAGTGAACGTTCCCGGGACAGGGCGAATGAGCAGTTCTTC. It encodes CASSERSRDRANEQFF.

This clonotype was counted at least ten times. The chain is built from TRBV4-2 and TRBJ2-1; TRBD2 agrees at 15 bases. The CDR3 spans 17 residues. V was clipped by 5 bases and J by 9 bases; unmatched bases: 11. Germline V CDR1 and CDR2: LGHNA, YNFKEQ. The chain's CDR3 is CASSARTSGRGDGEQFF. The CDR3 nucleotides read TGTGCCAGCAGCGCCCGGACTAGCGGGAGGGGGGATGGTGAGCAGTTCTTC.

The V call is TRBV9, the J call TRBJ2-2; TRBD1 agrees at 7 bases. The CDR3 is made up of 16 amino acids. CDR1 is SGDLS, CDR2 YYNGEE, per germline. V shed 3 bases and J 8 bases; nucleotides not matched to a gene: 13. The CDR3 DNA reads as TGTGCCAGCAGCGCGACAGGGATTAGTTCGGCGGGGGAGCTGTTTTTT. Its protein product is CASSATGISSAGELFF.

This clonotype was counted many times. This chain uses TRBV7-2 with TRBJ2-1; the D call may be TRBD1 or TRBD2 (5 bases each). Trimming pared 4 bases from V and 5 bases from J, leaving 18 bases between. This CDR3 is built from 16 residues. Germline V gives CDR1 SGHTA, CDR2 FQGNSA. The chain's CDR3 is CASSSTGTSGHNEQFF. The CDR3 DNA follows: TGTGCCAGCAGCTCCACCGGGACCTCAGGCCACAATGAGCAGTTCTTC.

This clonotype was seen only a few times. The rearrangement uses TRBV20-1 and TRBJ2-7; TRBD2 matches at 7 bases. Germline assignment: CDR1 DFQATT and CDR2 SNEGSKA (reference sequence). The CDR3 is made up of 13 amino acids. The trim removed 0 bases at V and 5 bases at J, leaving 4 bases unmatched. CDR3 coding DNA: TGCAGTGCTAGAGAGGGAGGGAAGAACGAGCAGTACTTC. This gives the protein CSAREGGKNEQYF.

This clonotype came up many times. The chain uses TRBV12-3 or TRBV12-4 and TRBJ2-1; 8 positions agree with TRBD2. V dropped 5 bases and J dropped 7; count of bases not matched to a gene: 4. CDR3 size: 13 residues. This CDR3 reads CASSSGSRNEQFF. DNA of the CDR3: TGTGCCAGCAGTAGCGGGAGTAGGAATGAGCAGTTCTTC.

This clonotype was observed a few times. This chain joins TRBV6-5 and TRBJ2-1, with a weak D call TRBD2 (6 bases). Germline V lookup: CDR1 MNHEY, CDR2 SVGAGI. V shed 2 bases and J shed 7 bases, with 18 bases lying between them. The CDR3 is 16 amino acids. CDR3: CASSYHRASALNEQFF. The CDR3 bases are TGTGCCAGCAGTTACCACCGGGCTAGCGCCTTAAATGAGCAGTTCTTC.

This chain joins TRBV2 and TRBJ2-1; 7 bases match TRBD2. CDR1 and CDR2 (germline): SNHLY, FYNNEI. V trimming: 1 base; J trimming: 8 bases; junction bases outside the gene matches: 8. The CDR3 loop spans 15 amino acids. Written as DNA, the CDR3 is TGTGCCAGCAGTGAAGATAGCGGGCAGGTCGATGAGCAGTTCTTC. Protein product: CASSEDSGQVDEQFF.

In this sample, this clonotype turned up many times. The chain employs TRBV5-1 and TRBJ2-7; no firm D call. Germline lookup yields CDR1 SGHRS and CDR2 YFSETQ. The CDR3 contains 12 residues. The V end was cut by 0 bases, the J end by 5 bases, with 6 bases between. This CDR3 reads CASSLDGNEQYF. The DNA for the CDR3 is TGCGCCAGCAGCTTGGACGGTAACGAGCAGTACTTC.

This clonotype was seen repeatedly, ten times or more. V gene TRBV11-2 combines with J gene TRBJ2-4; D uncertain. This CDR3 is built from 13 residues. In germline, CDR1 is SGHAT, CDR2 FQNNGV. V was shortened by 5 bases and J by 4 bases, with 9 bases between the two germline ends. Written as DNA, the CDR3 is TGTGCCAGCAGCCCAGCTTTTAAAAACATTCAGTACTTC. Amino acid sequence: CASSPAFKNIQYF.